This TCR beta chain originates from a study of blood T cell repertoires in COVID-19. Looking at the study overall: Specimens from acute and convalescent COVID-19 originated in the United States, Italy and Spain. PBMCs, B-cell-depleted T cells, or T cells provided the cDNA or gDNA that made up the material.

As processed by the authors: From reference gene primer amplification, estimates of nucleated cell counts were derived. Here immunoSEQ multiplex PCR was the method, and the copy in TCRdb shows in-frame clones only, minus some. V and J calls and clone size come straight from that table; D and trimming were deduced from the DNA. The sample holds around 620,000 clones, 75% to 90% seen once. V was pared by 4 bases and J by 7 bases, with 15 bases between. Germline CDR1 LGHNA, CDR2 YNFKEQ. The CDR3 has 14 residues. The sequence came from a woman aged 18 to 35 with acute or convalescent COVID-19. The chain recombines TRBV4-2 with TRBJ2-3, with TRBD2 as a possible D gene (6 bases). What was sequenced was peripheral blood. This CDR3 reads CASSLRGSYNTQYF. In nucleotides, the CDR3 is TGTGCCAGCAGCCTCCGGGGGTCATATAATACGCAGTATTTT.